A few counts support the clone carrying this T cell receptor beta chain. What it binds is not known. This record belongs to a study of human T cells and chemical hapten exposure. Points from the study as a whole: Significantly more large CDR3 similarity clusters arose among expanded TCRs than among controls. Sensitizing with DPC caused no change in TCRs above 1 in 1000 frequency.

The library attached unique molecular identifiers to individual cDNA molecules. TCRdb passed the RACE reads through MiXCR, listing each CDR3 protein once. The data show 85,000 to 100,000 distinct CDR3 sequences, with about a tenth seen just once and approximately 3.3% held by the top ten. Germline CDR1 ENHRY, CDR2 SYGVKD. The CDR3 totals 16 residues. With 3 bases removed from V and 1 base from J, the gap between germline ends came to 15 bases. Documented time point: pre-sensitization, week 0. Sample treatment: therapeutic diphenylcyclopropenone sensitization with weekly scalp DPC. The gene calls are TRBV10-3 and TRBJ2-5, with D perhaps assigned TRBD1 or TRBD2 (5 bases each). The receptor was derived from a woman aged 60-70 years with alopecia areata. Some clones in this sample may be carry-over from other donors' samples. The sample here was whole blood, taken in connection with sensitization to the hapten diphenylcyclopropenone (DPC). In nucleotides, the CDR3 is TGTGCCATCAGTGACTCTCAAGGGACGGCCCAAGAGACCCAGTACTTC. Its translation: CAISDSQGTAQETQYF.